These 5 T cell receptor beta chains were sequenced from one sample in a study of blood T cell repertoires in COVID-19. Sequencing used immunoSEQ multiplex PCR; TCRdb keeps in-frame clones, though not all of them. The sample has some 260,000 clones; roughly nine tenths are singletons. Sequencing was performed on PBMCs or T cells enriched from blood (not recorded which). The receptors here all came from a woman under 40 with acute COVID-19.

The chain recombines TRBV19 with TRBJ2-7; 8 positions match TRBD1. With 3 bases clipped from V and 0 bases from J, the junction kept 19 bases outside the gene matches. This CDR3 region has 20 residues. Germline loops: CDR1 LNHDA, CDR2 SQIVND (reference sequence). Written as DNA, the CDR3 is TGTGCCAGTAGTATTGGCCCCAGGGGGCGTTTTTCGCCTTCCTCCTACGAGCAGTACTTC. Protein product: CASSIGPRGRFSPSSYEQYF.

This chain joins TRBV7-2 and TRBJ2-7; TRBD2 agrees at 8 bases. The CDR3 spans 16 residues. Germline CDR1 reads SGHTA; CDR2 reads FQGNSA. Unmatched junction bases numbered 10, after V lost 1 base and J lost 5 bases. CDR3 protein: CASSLGATGGQDEQYF. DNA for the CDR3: TGTGCCAGCAGCTTAGGAGCGACGGGAGGGCAGGACGAGCAGTACTTC.

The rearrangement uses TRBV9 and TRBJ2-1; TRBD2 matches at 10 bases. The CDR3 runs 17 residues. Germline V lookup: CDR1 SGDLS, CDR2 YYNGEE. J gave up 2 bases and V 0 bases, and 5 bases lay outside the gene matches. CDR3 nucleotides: TGTGCCAGCAGCGTAGGGCTAGCGGGAGTCCCCTACAATGAGCAGTTCTTC. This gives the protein CASSVGLAGVPYNEQFF.

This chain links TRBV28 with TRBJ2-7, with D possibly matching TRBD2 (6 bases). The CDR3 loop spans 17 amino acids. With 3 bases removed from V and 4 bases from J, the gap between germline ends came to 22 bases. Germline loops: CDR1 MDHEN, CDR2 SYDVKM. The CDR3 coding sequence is TGTGCCAGCAGTTTGGGGCGGGCGGGATCAGGAGGTTACGAGCAGTACTTC. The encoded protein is CASSLGRAGSGGYEQYF. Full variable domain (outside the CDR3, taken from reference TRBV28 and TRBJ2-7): DVKVTQSSRYLVKRTGEKVFLECVQDMDHENMFWYRQDPGLGLRLIYFSYDVKMKEKGDIPEGYSVSREKKERFSLILESASTNQTSMYLCASSLGRAGSGGYEQYFGPGTRLTVT.

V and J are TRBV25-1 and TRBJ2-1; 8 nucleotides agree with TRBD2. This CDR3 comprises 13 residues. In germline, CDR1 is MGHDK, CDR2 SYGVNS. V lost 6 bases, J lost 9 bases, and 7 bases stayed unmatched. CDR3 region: CASSSGGGGEQFF. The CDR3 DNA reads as TGTGCCAGCAGCAGCGGGGGTGGAGGTGAGCAGTTCTTC.